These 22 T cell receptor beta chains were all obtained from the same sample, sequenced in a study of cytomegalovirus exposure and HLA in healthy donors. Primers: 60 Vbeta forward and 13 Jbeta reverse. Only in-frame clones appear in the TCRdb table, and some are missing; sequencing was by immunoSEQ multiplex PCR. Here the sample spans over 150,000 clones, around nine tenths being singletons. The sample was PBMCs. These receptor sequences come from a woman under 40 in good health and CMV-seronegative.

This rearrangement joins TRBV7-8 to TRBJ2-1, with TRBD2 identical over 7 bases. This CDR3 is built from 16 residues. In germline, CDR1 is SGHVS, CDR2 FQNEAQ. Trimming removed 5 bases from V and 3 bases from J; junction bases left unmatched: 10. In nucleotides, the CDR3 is TGTGCCAGCAGCCCACCGGGGAGGGCCATCTACAATGAGCAGTTCTTC. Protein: CASSPPGRAIYNEQFF.

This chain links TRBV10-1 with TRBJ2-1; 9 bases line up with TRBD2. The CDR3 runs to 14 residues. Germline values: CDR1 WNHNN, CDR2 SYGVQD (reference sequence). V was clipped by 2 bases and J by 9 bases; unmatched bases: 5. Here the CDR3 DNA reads TGCGCCAGCAGTGAGGCGCGGGAGGGGGGTGAGCAGTTCTTC. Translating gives CASSEAREGGEQFF.

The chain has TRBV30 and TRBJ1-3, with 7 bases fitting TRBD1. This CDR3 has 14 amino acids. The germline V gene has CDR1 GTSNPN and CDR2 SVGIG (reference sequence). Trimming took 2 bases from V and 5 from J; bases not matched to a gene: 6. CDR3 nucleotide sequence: TGTGCCTGGAGTTCCCGACAGGGACGAAACACCATATATTTT. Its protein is CAWSSRQGRNTIYF.

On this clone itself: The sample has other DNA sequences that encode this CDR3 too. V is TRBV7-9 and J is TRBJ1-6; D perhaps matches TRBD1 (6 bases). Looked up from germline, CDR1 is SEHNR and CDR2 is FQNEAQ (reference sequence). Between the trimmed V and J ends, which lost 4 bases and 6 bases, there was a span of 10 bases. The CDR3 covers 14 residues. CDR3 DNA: TGTGCCAGCAGCTCCACAGGGCTTAATTCACCCCTCCACTTT. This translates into CASSSTGLNSPLHF.

For the CDR3, the DNA is TGTGCCAGCAACCCCAACTACCAGTCCTCCTACGAGCAGTACTTC. Its protein product is CASNPNYQSSYEQYF. The rearrangement links TRBV28 to TRBJ2-7; D remains unclear. V shed 7 bases and J shed 0 bases, with 16 bases lying between them. The CDR3 loop spans 15 amino acids. Germline V CDR1 and CDR2: MDHEN, SYDVKM.

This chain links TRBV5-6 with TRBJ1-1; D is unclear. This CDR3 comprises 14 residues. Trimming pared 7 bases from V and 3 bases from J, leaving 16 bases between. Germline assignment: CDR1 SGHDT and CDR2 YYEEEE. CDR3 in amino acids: CASRSGPGYTEAFF. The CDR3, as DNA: TGTGCCAGCCGCTCAGGCCCGGGATACACTGAAGCTTTCTTT.

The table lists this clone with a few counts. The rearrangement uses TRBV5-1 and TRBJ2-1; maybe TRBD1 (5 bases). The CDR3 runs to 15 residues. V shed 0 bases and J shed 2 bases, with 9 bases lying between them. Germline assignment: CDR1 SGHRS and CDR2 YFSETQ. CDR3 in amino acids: CASSLVADTYNEQFF. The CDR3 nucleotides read TGCGCCAGCAGCTTGGTGGCGGACACCTACAATGAGCAGTTCTTC.

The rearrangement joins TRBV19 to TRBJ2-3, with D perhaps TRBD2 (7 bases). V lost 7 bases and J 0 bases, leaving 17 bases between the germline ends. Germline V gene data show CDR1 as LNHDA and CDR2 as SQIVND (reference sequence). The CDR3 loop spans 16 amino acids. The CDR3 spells CASTPTRGLSTDTQYF. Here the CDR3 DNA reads TGTGCCAGTACCCCCACGCGGGGGCTTAGCACAGATACGCAGTATTTT. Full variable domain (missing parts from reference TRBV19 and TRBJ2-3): DGGITQSPKYLFRKEGQNVTLSCEQNLNHDAMYWYRQDPGQGLRLIYYSQIVNDFQKGDIAEGYSVSREKKESFPLTVTSAQKNPTAFYLCASTPTRGLSTDTQYFGPGTRLTVL.

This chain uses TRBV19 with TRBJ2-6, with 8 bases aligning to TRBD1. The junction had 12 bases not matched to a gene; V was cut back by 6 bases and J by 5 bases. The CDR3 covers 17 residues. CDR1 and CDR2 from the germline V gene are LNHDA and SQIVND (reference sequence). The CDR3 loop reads CASSQPPGQVRANVLTF. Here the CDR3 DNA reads TGTGCCAGTAGCCAGCCCCCGGGACAGGTCAGGGCCAACGTCCTGACTTTC.

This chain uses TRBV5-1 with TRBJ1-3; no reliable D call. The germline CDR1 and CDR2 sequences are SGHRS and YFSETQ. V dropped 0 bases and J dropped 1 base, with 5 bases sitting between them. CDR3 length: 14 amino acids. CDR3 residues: CASSLDGSGNTIYF. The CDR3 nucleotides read TGCGCCAGCAGCTTGGACGGTTCTGGAAACACCATATATTTT.

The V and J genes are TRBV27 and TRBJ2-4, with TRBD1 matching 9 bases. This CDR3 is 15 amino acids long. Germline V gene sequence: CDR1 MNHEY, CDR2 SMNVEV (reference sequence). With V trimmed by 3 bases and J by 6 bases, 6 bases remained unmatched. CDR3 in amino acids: CASSLSRQGGNIQYF. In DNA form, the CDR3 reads TGTGCCAGCAGTTTGTCCCGACAGGGGGGAAACATTCAGTACTTC.

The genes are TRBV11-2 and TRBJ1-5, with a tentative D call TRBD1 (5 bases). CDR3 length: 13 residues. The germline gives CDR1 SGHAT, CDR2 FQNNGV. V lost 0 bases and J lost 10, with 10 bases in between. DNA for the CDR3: TGTGCCAGCAGCTTAGATCGGGGGGTACCCCAGCATTTT. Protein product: CASSLDRGVPQHF.

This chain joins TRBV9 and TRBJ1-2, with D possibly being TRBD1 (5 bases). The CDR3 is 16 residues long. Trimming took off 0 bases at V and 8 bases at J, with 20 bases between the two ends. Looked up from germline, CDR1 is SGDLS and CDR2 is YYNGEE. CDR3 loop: CASSVGPSPGVQGYTF. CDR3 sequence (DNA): TGTGCCAGCAGCGTAGGCCCTTCCCCGGGGGTTCAGGGCTACACCTTC.

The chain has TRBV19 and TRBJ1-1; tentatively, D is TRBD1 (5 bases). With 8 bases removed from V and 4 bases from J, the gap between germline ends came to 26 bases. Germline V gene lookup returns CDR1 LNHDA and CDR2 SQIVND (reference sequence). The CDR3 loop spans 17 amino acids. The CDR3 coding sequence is TGTGCCAGTCCCGAAGCCCGGGGGGGGACTAAGCGCACTGAAGCTTTCTTT. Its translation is CASPEARGGTKRTEAFF.

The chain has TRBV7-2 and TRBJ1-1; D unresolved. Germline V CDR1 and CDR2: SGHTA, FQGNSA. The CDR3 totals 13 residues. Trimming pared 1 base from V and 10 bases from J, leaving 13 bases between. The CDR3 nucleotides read TGTGCCAGCAGCTTAGTGAGGGCGGTTCGAGCTTTCTTT. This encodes CASSLVRAVRAFF.

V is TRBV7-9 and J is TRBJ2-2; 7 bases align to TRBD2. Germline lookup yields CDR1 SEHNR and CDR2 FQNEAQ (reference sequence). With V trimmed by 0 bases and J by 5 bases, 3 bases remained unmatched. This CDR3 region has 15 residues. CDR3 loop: CASSLALGGTGELFF. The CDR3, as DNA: TGTGCCAGCAGCTTAGCATTGGGAGGGACCGGGGAGCTGTTTTTT.

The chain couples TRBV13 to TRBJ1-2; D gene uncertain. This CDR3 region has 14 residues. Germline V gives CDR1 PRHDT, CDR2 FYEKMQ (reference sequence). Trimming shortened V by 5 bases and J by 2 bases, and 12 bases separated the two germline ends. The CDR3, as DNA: TGTGCCAGCAGCCCGGGAATTTCAAACTATGGCTACACCTTC. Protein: CASSPGISNYGYTF.

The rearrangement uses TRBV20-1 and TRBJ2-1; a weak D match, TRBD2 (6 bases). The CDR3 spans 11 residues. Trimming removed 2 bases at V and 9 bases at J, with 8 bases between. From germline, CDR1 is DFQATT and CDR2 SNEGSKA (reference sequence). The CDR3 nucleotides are TGCAGTGCTAGAAGGGACTCTGAGCAGTTCTTC. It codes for CSARRDSEQFF.

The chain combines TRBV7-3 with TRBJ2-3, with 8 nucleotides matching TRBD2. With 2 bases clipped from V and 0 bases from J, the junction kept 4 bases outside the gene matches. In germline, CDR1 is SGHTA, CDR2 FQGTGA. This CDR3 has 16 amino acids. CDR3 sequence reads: CASSLYPSGSTDTQYF. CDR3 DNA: TGTGCCAGCAGCTTATATCCTAGCGGGAGCACAGATACGCAGTATTTT.

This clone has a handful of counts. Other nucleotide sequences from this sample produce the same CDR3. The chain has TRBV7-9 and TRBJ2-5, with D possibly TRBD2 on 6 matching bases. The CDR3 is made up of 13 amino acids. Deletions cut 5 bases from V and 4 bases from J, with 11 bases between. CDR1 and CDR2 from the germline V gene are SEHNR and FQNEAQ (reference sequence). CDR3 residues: CASSLPGGETQYF. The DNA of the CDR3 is TGTGCCAGCAGCCTCCCCGGGGGAGAGACCCAGTACTTC.

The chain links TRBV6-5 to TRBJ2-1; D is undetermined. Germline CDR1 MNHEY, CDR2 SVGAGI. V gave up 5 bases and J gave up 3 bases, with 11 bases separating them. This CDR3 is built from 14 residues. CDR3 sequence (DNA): TGTGCCAGCAGTCCAACAGACATCTACAATGAGCAGTTCTTC. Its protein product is CASSPTDIYNEQFF.

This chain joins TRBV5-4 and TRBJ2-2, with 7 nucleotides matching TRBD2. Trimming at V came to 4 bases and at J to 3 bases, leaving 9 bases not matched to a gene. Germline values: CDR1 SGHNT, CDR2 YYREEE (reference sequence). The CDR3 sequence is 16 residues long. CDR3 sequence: CASSPTSREDTGELFF. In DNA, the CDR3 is TGTGCCAGCAGCCCGACTAGCCGGGAGGACACCGGGGAGCTGTTTTTT.